The TCR beta chain under discussion was sequenced for a study of blood T cell repertoires in COVID-19. Study-level information: Sites across the United States, Italy and Spain contributed samples from acute and convalescent COVID-19.

Germline V gene data show CDR1 as LNHNV and CDR2 as YYDKDF (reference sequence). The CDR3 has 15 amino acids. V shed 3 bases and J 6 bases; nucleotides not matched to a gene: 6. This clone was picked up a small number of times. Libraries were prepared by immunoSEQ multiplex PCR; TCRdb keeps only in-frame clonotypes and omits some of them. The data show around 100,000 clones, 86% seen once. Specimen: peripheral blood. The genes are TRBV15 and TRBJ1-4; TRBD1 aligns across 8 bases. The TCR sequence derives from a man at least 80 years old with acute or convalescent COVID-19. CDR3 nucleotides: TGTGCCACCAGCAGTACAGGGGGAGTCTATGAAAAACTGTTTTTT. This codes for CATSSTGGVYEKLFF.